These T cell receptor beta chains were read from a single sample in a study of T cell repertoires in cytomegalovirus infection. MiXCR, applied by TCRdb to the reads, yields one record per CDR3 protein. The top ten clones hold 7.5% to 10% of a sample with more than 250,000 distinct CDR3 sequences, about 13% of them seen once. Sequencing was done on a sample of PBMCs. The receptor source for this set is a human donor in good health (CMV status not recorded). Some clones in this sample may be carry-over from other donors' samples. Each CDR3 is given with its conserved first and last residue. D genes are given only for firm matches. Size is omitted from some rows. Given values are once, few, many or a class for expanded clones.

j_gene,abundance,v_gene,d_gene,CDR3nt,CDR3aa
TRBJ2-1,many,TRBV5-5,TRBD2,TGTGCCAGCCGTAGCGGGATGAACAATGAGCAGTTCTTC,CASRSGMNNEQFF
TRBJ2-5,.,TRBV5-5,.,TGTGCCAGCAGCATGCTTCCCCGAGAGACCCAGTACTTC,CASSMLPRETQYF
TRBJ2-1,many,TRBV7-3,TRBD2,TGTGCCAGCAGCCACCCCCGGGAGGGCCATAATGAGCAGTTCTTC,CASSHPREGHNEQFF
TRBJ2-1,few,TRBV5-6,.,TGTGCCAGCAGCTTGGGGGTTGCCTACAATGAGCAGTTCTTC,CASSLGVAYNEQFF
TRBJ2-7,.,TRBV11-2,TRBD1,TGTGCCAGCAGCTCCCCGGGACAGATTCCCTACGAGCAGTACTTC,CASSSPGQIPYEQYF
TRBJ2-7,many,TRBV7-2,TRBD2,TGTGCCAGCAGCCCTATGCCTAGCGGGAGGGGTGCCTACGAGCAGTACTTC,CASSPMPSGRGAYEQYF
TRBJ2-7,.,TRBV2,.,TGTGCCAGCAATCTCGGGGGCCTCGAGCAGTACTTC,CASNLGGLEQYF
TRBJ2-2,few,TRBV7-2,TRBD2,TGTGCCAGCAGCCGACTAGCGGGAGCTGCCGGGGAGCTGTTTTTT,CASSRLAGAAGELFF
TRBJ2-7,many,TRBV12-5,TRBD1,TGTGCTAGTGGTTTGGGGGGGACAGTCGCCGAGCAGTACTTC,CASGLGGTVAEQYF
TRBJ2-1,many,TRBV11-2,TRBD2,TGTGCCAGCAGCTTACAAACCCCCGGGACTAGGATCAATGAGCAGTTCTTC,CASSLQTPGTRINEQFF
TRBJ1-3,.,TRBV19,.,TGTGCCAGTAGTCCCCAGGGCCAGGGAGCCCCCTCTGGAAACACCATATATTTT,CASSPQGQGAPSGNTIYF
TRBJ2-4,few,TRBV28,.,TGTGCCAGCAATTCCAGGGGCTTAGCCAAAAACATTCAGTACTTC,CASNSRGLAKNIQYF
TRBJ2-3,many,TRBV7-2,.,TGTGCCAGCAGTCCATCTGGATTTGAAAGGGGTCCCCGCACAGATACGCAGTATTTT,CASSPSGFERGPRTDTQYF
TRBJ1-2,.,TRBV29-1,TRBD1,TGCAGCGTTGAGACCGGGACAGGGAAGGCTGGCTACACCTTC,CSVETGTGKAGYTF
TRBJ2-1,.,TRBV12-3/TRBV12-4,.,TGTGCCAGCAGTTTATTTGGTGAGCAGTTCTTC,CASSLFGEQFF
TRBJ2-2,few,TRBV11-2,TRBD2,TGTGCCAGCAGGCTAACTAGCGGTAGCTCCGGGGAGCTGTTTTTT,CASRLTSGSSGELFF
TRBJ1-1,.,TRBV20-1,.,TGCAGTGCTAGAGATGGAGGAAGGGGAGACACTGAAGCTTTCTTT,CSARDGGRGDTEAFF
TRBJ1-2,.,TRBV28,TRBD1,TGTGCCAGCAGGCCCGGGACAGGGTCTGGCTACACCTTC,CASRPGTGSGYTF
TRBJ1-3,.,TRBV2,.,TGTGCCAGCAGTGAATTTAAGGGTGGAAACACCATATATTTT,CASSEFKGGNTIYF
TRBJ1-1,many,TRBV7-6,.,TGTGCCAGCAGCTACGGCGGGGGGGCGGGTGAAGCTTTCTTT,CASSYGGGAGEAFF
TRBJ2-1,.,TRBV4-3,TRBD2,TGCGCCAGCAGCCAAGTGCCTAGCGGGAGGGGCGGTGATGAGCAGTTCTTC,CASSQVPSGRGGDEQFF
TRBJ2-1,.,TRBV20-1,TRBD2,TGCAGTGCTAGAGATATGGCCGGGACTAGCAGAAATGAGCAGTTCTTC,CSARDMAGTSRNEQFF
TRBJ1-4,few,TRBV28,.,TGTGCCAGCAGTCGCGCCGGGGGCTCTGATGAAAAACTGTTTTTT,CASSRAGGSDEKLFF
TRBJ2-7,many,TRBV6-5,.,TGTGCCAGCGGCTCTAGGACCCAGGGCTCCTACGAGCAGTACTTC,CASGSRTQGSYEQYF
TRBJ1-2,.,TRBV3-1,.,TGTGCCAGCGGGCAGTACGATGGCTACACCTTC,CASGQYDGYTF
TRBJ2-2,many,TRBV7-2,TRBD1,TGTGCCAGCAGCTCGGACAGGGCCGGGGAGCTGTTTTTT,CASSSDRAGELFF
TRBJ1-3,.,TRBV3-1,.,TGTGCCAGCACTTCCCGGAACACCATATATTTT,CASTSRNTIYF
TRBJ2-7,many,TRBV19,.,TGTGCCAGTAATACCAAAGCGAGCTCCTACGAGCAGTACTTC,CASNTKASSYEQYF
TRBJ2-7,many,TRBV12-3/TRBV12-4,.,TGTGCCAGCAGTTTCCGGGCCGAGAGGGAGCAGTACTTC,CASSFRAEREQYF
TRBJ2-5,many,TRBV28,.,TGTGCCAGCAGTTTTCTGGCGAAAGCACGGGAGACCCAGTACTTC,CASSFLAKARETQYF
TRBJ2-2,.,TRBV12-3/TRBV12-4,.,TGTGCCAGCAGTTTAATTCGGCCTACAAACACCGGGGAGCTGTTTTTT,CASSLIRPTNTGELFF
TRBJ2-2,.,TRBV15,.,TGTGCCACATCGTTCAGGGGGGGCACCGGGGAGCTGTTTTTT,CATSFRGGTGELFF
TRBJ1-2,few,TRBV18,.,TGTGCCAGCTCACCGTCCGGGAACGAAGGCTACACCTTC,CASSPSGNEGYTF
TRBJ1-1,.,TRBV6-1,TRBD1,TGTGCCAGCAGTGAAGCGTCAGGGGGGAACACTGAAGCTTTCTTT,CASSEASGGNTEAFF
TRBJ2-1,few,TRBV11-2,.,TGTGCCAGCAGCTTTTTGGATGAGCAGTTCTTC,CASSFLDEQFF
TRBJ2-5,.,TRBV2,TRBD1,TGTGCCAGCAGTGAAGACAGGGGAATACAAGAGACCCAGTACTTC,CASSEDRGIQETQYF
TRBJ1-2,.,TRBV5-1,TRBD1,TGCGCCAGCAGCTTGGGGGTCGGGACAGCAAGCGCTGTGGGTGGCTACACCTTC,CASSLGVGTASAVGGYTF
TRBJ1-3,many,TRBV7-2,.,TGTGCCAGCAGCTTAGACTTTGGAAACACCATATATTTT,CASSLDFGNTIYF
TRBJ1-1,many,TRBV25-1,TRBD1,TGTGCCAGCAGTGTCGCGGGACAGGTGAACACTGAAGCTTTCTTT,CASSVAGQVNTEAFF
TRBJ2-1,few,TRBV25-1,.,TGTGCCACCCAGGACAGAATCTACAATGAGCAGTTCTTC,CATQDRIYNEQFF
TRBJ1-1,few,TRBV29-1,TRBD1,TGCAGCGTTGAAGATTTGTCAGGGGGCGGGGACACTGAAGCTTTCTTT,CSVEDLSGGGDTEAFF
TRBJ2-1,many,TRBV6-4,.,TGTGCCAGCAGTGACGCTGGACCAAACAATGAGCAGTTCTTC,CASSDAGPNNEQFF
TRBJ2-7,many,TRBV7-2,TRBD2,TGTGCCAGCAGCTTAGCGGCGGGAGGCGACTACGAGCAGTACTTC,CASSLAAGGDYEQYF
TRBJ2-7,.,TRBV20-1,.,TGCAGTGCTATAAAGGGGGCGGGAGGTCTCTACGAGCAGTACTTC,CSAIKGAGGLYEQYF
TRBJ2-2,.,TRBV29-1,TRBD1,TGCAGCGTTCAATGGGGACAGGGGGCGCGAACCGGGGAGCTGTTTTTT,CSVQWGQGARTGELFF
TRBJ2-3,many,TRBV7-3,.,TGTGCCAGCAGTTATGACAGCACAGATACGCAGTATTTT,CASSYDSTDTQYF
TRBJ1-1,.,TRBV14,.,TGTGCCAGCAGCCCTCCCGGGGGGGCCGAGGTCGCTTTCTTT,CASSPPGGAEVAFF
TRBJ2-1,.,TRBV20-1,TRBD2,TGCAGTGCTCATCACGGACTAGCGGGAATCGACAATGAGCAGTTCTTC,CSAHHGLAGIDNEQFF
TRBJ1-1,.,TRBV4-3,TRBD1,TGCGCCAGCAGCACCAACAGGGGGGGAAGCAACACTGAAGCTTTCTTT,CASSTNRGGSNTEAFF
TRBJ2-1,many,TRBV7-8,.,TGTGCGGTGGGCTTTGACTACAATGAGCAGTTCTTC,CAVGFDYNEQFF
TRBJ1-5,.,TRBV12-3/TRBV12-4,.,TGTGCCAGCAGTCCCTCCAATGGCAATCAGCCCCAGCATTTT,CASSPSNGNQPQHF
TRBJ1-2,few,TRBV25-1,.,TGTGCCAGTCGGGACACCCCCTCGGGGGGCTACACCTTC,CASRDTPSGGYTF
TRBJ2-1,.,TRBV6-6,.,TGTGCCAGCAGTCCTATTCTAGGAGTCTTACAATATGAGCAGTTCTTC,CASSPILGVLQYEQFF
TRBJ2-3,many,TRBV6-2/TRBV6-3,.,TGTGCCAGCAGCAACCCTTCAGGGATCACAGATACGCAGTATTTT,CASSNPSGITDTQYF
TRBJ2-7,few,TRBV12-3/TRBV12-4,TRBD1,TGTGCCAGCAGCCAACTCCGGGACAGGGGGCAAGAGCAGTACTTC,CASSQLRDRGQEQYF
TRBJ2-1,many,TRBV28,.,TGTGCCAGCAGTTTACGTCCAGCGGAGCAGTTCTTC,CASSLRPAEQFF
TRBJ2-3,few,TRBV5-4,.,TGTGCCAGCAGCTCACTAGGGGCCAGCGAGGCCACGCAGTATTTT,CASSSLGASEATQYF
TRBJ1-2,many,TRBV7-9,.,TGTGCCAGCAGCTTAGATGCGGGGGGAGCTAACTATGGCTACACCTTC,CASSLDAGGANYGYTF
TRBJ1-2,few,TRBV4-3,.,TGCGCCAGCAGCCCCAGAGGTTTGAATGTCGGTGGCTACACCTTC,CASSPRGLNVGGYTF